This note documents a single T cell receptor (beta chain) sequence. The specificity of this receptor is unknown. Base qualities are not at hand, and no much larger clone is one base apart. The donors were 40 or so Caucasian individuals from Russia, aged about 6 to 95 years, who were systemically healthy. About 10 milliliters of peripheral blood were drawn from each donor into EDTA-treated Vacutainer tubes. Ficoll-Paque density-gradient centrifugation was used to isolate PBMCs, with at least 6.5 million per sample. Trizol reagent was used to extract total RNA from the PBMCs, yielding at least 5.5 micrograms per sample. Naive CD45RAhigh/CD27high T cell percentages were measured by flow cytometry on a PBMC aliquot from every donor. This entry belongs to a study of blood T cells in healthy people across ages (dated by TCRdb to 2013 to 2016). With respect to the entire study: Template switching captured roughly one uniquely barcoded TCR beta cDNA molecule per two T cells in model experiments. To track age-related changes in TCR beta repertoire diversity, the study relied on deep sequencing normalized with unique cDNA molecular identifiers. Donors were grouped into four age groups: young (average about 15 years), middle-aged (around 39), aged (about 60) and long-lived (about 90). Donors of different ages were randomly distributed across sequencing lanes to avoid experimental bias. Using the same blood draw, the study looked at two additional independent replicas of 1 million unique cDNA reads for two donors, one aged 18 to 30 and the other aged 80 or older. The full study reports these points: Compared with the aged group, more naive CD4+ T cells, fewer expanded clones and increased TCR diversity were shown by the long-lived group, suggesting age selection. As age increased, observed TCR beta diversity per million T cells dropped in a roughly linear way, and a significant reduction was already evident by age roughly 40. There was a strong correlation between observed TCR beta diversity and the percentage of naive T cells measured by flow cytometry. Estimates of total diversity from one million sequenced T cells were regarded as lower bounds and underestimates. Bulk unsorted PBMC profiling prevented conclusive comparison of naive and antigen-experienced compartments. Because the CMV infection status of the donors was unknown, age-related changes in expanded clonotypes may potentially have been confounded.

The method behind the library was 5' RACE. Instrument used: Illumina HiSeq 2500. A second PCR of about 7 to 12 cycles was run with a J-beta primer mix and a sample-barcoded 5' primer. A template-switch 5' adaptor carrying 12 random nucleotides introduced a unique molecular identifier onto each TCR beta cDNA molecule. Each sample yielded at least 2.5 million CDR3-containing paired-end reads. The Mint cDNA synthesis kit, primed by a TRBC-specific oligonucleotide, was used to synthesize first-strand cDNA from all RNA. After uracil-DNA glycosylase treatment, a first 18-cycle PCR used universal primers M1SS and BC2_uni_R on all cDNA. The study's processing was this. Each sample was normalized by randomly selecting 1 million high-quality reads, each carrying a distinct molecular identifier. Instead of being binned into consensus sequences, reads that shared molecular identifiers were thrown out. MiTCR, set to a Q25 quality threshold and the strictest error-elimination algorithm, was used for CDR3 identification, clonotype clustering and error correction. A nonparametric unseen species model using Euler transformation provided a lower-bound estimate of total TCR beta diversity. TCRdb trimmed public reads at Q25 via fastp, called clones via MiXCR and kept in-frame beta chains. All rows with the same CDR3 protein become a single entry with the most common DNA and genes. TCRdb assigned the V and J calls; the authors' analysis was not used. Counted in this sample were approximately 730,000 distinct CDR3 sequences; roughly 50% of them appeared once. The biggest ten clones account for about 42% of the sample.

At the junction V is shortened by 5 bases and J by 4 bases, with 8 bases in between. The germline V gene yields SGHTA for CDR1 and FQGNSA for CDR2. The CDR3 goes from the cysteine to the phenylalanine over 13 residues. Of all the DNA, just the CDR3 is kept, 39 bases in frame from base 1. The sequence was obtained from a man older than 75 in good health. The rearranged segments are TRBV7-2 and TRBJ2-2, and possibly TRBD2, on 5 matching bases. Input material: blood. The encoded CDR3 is CASSRGGTGELFF. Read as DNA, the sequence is TGTGCCAGCAGCCGGGGTGGCACCGGGGAGCTGTTTTTT.